This is a list of T cell receptor beta chains from one sample in a study of CD8 T cells in ankylosing spondylitis. TCRdb recomputed calls from the 5' RACE reads with MiXCR, one row per CDR3 protein. The sample carries 400,000 or so distinct CDR3 sequences, 25% to 30% recorded once. The specimen was blood, either unsorted or a sorted T cell fraction (not recorded which). The receptors shown here come from a male donor with ankylosing spondylitis. Each CDR3 is given with its conserved first and last residue. Fields, in order: V gene, CDR3 protein.

v_gene: TRBV6-1
CDR3aa: CASRALAGNPYNEQFF

v_gene: TRBV7-2
CDR3aa: CASSRAKSYNEQFF

v_gene: TRBV7-9
CDR3aa: CASSPGTAFSNQPQHF

v_gene: TRBV12-3/TRBV12-4
CDR3aa: CASSFWVRLDEQYF

v_gene: TRBV11-1
CDR3aa: CASSRLDLLGAGTEIFNEQFF

v_gene: TRBV7-9
CDR3aa: CASSLEEGNNYGYTF

v_gene: TRBV6-1
CDR3aa: CASRAPTGRDSSEQFF

v_gene: TRBV29-1
CDR3aa: CSSDAGTSSYNEQFF

v_gene: TRBV7-2
CDR3aa: CASRFSGRDYNEQFF

v_gene: TRBV12-3/TRBV12-4
CDR3aa: CANRRGLSTDTQYF

v_gene: TRBV5-1
CDR3aa: CASSQGRSLVETQYF

v_gene: TRBV7-9
CDR3aa: CASSSAGTRETQYF

v_gene: TRBV12-3/TRBV12-4
CDR3aa: CASSNGLTNEQFF

v_gene: TRBV24-1
CDR3aa: CATSGRSSYNEQFF

v_gene: TRBV2
CDR3aa: CASSDGTLGNTIYF

v_gene: TRBV10-3
CDR3aa: CAISDGMKETQYF

v_gene: TRBV27
CDR3aa: CASRTIGTDEKLFF

v_gene: TRBV30
CDR3aa: CAWSVITGNTEAFF

v_gene: TRBV5-1
CDR3aa: CASTDRGQETQYF

v_gene: TRBV5-1
CDR3aa: CASSLGGADSTEAFF

v_gene: TRBV15
CDR3aa: CATSGHRGKIYEQYF

v_gene: TRBV20-1
CDR3aa: CSARPGNSNQPQHF

v_gene: TRBV5-1
CDR3aa: CASSTASSGRPYEQYF

v_gene: TRBV10-3
CDR3aa: CAISDNAGYTF

v_gene: TRBV7-2
CDR3aa: CASSFGSGWGQPQHF

v_gene: TRBV11-1
CDR3aa: CASSFLSLAGFNGELFF

v_gene: TRBV11-3
CDR3aa: CASSLDGGIGNTIYF

v_gene: TRBV20-1
CDR3aa: CSARSPGTGTYGYTF

v_gene: TRBV12-3/TRBV12-4
CDR3aa: CASSWHRGDEQFF

v_gene: TRBV5-5
CDR3aa: CASSLVEDGYTF

v_gene: TRBV25-1
CDR3aa: CASSSPRRGTEAFF

v_gene: TRBV10-3
CDR3aa: CAISGIRDEEQFF

v_gene: TRBV15
CDR3aa: CATSRDRMATSGTQETQYF

v_gene: TRBV20-1
CDR3aa: CSASAPRQYF

v_gene: TRBV12-3/TRBV12-4
CDR3aa: CASSFYSGSGYTF

v_gene: TRBV20-1
CDR3aa: CSAREPSGPQHF

v_gene: TRBV29-1
CDR3aa: CSVAWVTYEQYF

v_gene: TRBV10-3
CDR3aa: CAISESGTGNTGELFF

v_gene: TRBV7-9
CDR3aa: CASRQTGELFF

v_gene: TRBV7-2
CDR3aa: CASSLVAGFNEKLFF

v_gene: TRBV20-1
CDR3aa: CSASGGGNEKLFF

v_gene: TRBV2
CDR3aa: CASSEDRGDEQFF

v_gene: TRBV20-1
CDR3aa: CSAREATSGYNEQFF

v_gene: TRBV29-1
CDR3aa: CSVYRASGETQYF

v_gene: TRBV30
CDR3aa: CAWSSGIYNEQFF

v_gene: TRBV5-6
CDR3aa: CASSFATGSGNTIYF

v_gene: TRBV3-1
CDR3aa: CASGQTLDTEAFF

v_gene: TRBV10-3
CDR3aa: CAITPAGRSGNTIYF

v_gene: TRBV5-1
CDR3aa: CASSYKGADGDTQYF

v_gene: TRBV29-1
CDR3aa: CSVESGILSDTQYF